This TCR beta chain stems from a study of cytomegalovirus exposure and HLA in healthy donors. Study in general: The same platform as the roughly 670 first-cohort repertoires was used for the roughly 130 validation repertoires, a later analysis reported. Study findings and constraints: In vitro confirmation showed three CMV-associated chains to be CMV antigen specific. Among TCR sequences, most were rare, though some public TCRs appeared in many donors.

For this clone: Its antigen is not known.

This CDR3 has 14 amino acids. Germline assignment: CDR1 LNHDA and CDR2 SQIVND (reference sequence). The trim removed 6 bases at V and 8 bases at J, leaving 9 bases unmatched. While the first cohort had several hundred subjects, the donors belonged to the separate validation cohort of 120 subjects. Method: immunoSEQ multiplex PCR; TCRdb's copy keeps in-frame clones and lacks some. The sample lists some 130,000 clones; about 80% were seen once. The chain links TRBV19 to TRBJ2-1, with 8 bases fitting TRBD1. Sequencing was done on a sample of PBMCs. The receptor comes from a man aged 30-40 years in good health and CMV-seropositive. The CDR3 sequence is CASSRPGQAYEQFF. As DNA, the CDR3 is TGTGCCAGTAGCAGGCCGGGACAGGCCTATGAGCAGTTCTTC.